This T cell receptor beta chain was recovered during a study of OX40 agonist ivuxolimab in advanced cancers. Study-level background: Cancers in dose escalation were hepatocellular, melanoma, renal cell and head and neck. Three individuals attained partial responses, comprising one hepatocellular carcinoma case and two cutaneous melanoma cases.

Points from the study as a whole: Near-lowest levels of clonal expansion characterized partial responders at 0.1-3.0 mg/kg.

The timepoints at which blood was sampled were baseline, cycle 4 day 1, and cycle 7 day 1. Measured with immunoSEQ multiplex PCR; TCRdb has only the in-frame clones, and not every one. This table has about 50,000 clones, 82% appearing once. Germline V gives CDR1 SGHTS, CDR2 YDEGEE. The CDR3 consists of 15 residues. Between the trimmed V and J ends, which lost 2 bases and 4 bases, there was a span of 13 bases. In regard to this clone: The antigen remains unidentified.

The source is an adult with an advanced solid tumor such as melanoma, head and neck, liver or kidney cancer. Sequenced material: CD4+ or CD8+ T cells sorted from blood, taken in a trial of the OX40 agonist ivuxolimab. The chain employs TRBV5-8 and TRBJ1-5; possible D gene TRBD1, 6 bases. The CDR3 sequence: CASSFVPGQNQPQHF. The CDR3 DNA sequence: TGTGCCAGCAGCTTCGTTCCGGGACAAAATCAGCCCCAGCATTTT.